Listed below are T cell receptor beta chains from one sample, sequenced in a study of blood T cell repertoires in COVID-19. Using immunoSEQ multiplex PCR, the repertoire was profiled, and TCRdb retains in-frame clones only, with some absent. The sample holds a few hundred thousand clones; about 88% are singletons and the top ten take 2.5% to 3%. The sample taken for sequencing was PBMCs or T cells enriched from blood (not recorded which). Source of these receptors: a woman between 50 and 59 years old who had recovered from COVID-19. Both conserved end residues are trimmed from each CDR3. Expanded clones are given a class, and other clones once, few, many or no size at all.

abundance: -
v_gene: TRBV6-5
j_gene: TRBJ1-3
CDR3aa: ASSPVQVRSTIY

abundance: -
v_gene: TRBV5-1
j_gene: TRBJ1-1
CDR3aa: ASSQGYGEAF

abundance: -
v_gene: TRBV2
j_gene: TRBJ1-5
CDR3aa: ASGEGGQPQH

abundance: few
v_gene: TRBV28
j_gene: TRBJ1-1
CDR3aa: ASSQRGGLNTEAF

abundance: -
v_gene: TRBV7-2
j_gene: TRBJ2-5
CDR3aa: ASSVITGAQETQY

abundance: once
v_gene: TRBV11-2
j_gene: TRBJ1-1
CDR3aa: ASSFFQGDTEAF

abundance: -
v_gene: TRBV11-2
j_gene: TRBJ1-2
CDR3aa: ASSLVVGGGYT

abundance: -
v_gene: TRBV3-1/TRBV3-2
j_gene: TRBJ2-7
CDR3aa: ASSRDTPYEQY

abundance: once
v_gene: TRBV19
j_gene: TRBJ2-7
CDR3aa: ASSIGTGMYEQY

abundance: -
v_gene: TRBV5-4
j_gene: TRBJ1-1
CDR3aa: ASRPTGNTEAF

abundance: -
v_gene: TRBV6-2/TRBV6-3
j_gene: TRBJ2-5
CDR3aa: ASSSQGAETQY

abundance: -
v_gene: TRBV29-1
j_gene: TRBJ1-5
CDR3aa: SVCSSSNQPQH